This TCR beta chain was identified during a study of vaccination effects on CD4 cells after COVID-19. Study context: Early after vaccination, and again late, three convalescent patients were sampled. Researchers obtained post-vaccine samples at a median of 72 days past the second dose. Regarding the study as a whole: Clones induced by infection and by vaccine showed marked clonal contraction late after vaccination.

Deletions cut 5 bases from V and 10 bases from J, with 18 bases between. This CDR3 spans 13 amino acids. CDR1 and CDR2 (germline): SEHNR, FQNEAQ (reference sequence). Produced via immunoSEQ multiplex PCR; TCRdb's table is partial and in-frame only. The profile shows under 15,000 clones, around 81% of them singletons. After expansion with viral peptide pools in the ViraFEST assay, antigen-specific CD4+ T cells were sequenced. The authors isolated CD4+ T cells after around 11 days of culture. The infection with SARS-CoV-2 (confirmed by PCR) occurred in this person between March and December 2020. Everyone in the study got two shots of either the BNT162b2 or mRNA-1273 vaccine. Half-medium replacement with IL-2 medium occurred on days 3 and 7. As concerns this clone: The target antigen is unknown.

This TCR derives from a human donor who had a prior SARS-CoV-2 infection. Sequenced here: CD4+ T cells from PBMCs cultured with SARS-CoV-2 spike peptides, sampled after COVID-19 vaccination. V is TRBV7-9 and J is TRBJ2-7; D possibly corresponds to TRBD2 (5 bases). The CDR3, as DNA: TGTGCCAGCAGCGCCAGGACTTCCCAAAGACAGTACTTC. The encoded protein is CASSARTSQRQYF.